The T cell receptor (beta chain) under discussion was sequenced for a study of T cell responses to AZD1222 COVID-19 vaccine. Remarks on this clone: Antigen: not known.

Measured with immunoSEQ multiplex PCR; TCRdb has only the in-frame clones, and not every one. The table lists tens of thousands of clones, roughly 90% of them singletons. Findings and limits, study-wide: Repertoires were collected only later (after the peak T cell response had occurred). Two AZD1222 administrations were followed by greater Spike-specific TCR breadth and depth. The donors showed a predominance of white British ancestry and of females, with possible underestimation of clonal diversity.

Trimming removed 5 bases from V and 0 bases from J, with 8 bases in between. The germline V gene has CDR1 MNHEY and CDR2 SVGAGI. The CDR3 has 13 residues. The sample here was peripheral blood, taken 28 days after the second AZD1222 dose. V is TRBV6-5 and J is TRBJ2-7, with D unclear. This receptor was identified in an adult who received the AZD1222 COVID-19 vaccine. In DNA form, the CDR3 reads TGTGCCAGCAGTCTGAGGAGCTCCTACGAGCAGTACTTC. It encodes CASSLRSSYEQYF.